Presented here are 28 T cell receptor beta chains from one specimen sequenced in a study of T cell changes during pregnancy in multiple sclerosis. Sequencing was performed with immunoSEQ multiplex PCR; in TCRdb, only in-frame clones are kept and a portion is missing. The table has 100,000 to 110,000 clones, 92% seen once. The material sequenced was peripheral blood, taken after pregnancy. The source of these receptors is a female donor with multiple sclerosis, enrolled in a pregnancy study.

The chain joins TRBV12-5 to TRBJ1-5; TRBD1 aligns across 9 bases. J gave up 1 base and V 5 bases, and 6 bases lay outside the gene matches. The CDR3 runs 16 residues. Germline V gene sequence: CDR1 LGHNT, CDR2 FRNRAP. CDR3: CASGMRTGVSNQPQHF. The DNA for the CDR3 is TGTGCTAGTGGTATGAGGACAGGGGTGAGCAATCAGCCCCAGCATTTT.

The DNA of the CDR3 is TGTGCCAGCGGAACCCAAAGGACAGGGATAGGTTCACCCCTCCACTTT. This gives the protein CASGTQRTGIGSPLHF. The V and J genes are TRBV27 and TRBJ1-6; 8 bases are a match to TRBD1. This CDR3 has 16 residues. The germline V gene encodes CDR1 MNHEY and CDR2 SMNVEV (reference sequence). V lost 8 bases, J lost 9 bases, and 15 bases stayed unmatched.

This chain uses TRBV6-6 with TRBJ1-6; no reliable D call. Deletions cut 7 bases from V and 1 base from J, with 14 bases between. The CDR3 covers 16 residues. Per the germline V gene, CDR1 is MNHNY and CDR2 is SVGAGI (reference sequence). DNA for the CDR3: TGTGCCAGCAACGGGAGTCCGGGGTCCTATAATTCACCCCTCCACTTT. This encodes CASNGSPGSYNSPLHF.

The CDR3 region is CAWSEYGQGLYEQYF. CDR3 in DNA: TGTGCCTGGAGTGAATATGGGCAGGGGTTATACGAGCAGTACTTC. The V and J genes are TRBV30 and TRBJ2-7, with D possibly TRBD1 on 6 matching bases. The length of the CDR3 is 15 residues. Trimming shortened V by 1 base and J by 4 bases, and 17 bases separated the two germline ends. CDR1 and CDR2 from the germline V gene are GTSNPN and SVGIG (reference sequence).

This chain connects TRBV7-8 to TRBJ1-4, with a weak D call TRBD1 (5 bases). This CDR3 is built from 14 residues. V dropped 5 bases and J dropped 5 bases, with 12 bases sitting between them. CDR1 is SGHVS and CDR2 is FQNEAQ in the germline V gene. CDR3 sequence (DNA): TGTGCCAGCAGCCGCGGGGCCCGCAATGAAAAACTGTTTTTT. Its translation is CASSRGARNEKLFF.

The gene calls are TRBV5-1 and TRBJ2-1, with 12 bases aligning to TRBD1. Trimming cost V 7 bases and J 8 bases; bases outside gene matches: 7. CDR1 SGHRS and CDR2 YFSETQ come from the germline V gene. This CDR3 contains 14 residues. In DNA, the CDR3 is TGCGCCAGCGCGGGACAGGGGGCTGGTGATGAGCAGTTCTTC. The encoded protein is CASAGQGAGDEQFF.

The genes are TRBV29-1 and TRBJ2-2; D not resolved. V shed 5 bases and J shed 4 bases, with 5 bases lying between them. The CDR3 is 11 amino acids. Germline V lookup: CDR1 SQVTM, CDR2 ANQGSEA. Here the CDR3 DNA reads TGCAGCGTTTACAGCACCGGGGAGCTGTTTTTT. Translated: CSVYSTGELFF.

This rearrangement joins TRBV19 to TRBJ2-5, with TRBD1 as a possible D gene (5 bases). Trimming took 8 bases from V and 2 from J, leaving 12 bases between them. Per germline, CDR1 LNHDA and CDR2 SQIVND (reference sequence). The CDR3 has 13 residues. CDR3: CASRRADQETQYF. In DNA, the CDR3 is TGTGCCAGTCGCAGGGCCGATCAAGAGACCCAGTACTTC.

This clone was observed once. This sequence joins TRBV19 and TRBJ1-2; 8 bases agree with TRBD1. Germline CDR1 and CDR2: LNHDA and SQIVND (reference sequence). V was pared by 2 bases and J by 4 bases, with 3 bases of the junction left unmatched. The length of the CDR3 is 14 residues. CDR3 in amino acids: CASSIPGGGYGYTF. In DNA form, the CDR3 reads TGTGCCAGTAGTATACCAGGGGGCGGCTATGGCTACACCTTC. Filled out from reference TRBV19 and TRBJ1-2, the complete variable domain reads DGGITQSPKYLFRKEGQNVTLSCEQNLNHDAMYWYRQDPGQGLRLIYYSQIVNDFQKGDIAEGYSVSREKKESFPLTVTSAQKNPTAFYLCASSIPGGGYGYTFGSGTRLTVV.

Here the CDR3 reads CASSVSLLGYEQYF. DNA of the CDR3: TGTGCCAGCAGCGTATCACTGCTCGGGTACGAGCAGTACTTC. The chain uses TRBV9 and TRBJ2-7; the D is unclear. The CDR3 loop spans 14 amino acids. The germline gives CDR1 SGDLS, CDR2 YYNGEE. Trimming removed 1 base at V and 4 bases at J, with 12 bases between.

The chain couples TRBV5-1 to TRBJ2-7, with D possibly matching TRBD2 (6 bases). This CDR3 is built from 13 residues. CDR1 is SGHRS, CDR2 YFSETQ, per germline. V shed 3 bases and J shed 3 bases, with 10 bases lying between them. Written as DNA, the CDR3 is TGCGCCAGCAGCTACAATAGCGGCTACGAGCAGTACTTC. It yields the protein CASSYNSGYEQYF.

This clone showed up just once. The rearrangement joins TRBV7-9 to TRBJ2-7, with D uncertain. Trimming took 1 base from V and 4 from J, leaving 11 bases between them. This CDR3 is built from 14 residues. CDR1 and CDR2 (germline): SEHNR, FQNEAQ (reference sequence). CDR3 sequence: CASSLGGRTYEQYF. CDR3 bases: TGTGCCAGCAGCTTAGGCGGCAGAACTTACGAGCAGTACTTC.

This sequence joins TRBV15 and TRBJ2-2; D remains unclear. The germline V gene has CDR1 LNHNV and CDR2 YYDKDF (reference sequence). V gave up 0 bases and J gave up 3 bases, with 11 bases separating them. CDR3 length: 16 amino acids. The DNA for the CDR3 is TGTGCCACCAGCAGAGATATAAACTTTTACACCGGGGAGCTGTTTTTT. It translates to CATSRDINFYTGELFF. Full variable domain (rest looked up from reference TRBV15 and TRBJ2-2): DAMVIQNPRYQVTQFGKPVTLSCSQTLNHNVMYWYQQKSSQAPKLLFHYYDKDFNNEADTPDNFQSRRPNTSFCFLDIRSPGLGDTAMYLCATSRDINFYTGELFFGEGSRLTVL.

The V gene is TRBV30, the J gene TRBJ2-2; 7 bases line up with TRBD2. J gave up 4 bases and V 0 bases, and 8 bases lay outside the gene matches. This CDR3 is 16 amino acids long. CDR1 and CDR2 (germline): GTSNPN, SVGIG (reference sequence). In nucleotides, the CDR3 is TGTGCCTGGAGTGTCTGGGCGGGGGAGCTCACCGGGGAGCTGTTTTTT. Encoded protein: CAWSVWAGELTGELFF. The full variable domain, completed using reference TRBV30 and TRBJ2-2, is SQTIHQWPATLVQPVGSPLSLECTVEGTSNPNLYWYRQAAGRGLQLLFYSVGIGQISSEVPQNLSASRPQDRQFILSSKKLLLSDSGFYLCAWSVWAGELTGELFFGEGSRLTVL.

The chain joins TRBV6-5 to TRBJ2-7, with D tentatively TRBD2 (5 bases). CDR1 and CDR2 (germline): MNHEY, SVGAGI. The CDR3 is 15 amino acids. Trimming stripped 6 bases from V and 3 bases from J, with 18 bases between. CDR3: CASSLNRGPSYEQYF. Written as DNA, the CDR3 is TGTGCCAGCAGCCTCAATCGCGGGCCAAGCTACGAGCAGTACTTC.

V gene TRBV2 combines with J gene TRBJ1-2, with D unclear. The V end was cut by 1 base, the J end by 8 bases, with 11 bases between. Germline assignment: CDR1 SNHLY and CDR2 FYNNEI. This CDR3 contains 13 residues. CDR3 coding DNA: TGTGCCAGCAGTGAAGGTAACGGTTACGGCTACACCTTC. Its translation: CASSEGNGYGYTF. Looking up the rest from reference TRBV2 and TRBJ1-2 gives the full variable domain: EPEVTQTPSHQVTQMGQEVILRCVPISNHLYFYWYRQILGQKVEFLVSFYNNEISEKSEIFDDQFSVERPDGSNFTLKIRSTKLEDSAMYFCASSEGNGYGYTFGSGTRLTVV.

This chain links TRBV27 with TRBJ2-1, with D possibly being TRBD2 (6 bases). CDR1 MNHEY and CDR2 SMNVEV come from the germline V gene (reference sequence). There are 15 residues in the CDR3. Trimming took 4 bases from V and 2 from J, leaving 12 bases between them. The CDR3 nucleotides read TGTGCCAGCAGTTCCGTCGGACTAACCTACAATGAGCAGTTCTTC. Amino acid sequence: CASSSVGLTYNEQFF.

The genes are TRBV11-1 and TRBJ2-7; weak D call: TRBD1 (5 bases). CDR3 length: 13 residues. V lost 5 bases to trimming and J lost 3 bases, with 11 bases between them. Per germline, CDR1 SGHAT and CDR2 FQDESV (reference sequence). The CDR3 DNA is TGTGCCAGCAGCGTTTGGACAAACTACGAGCAGTACTTC. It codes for CASSVWTNYEQYF. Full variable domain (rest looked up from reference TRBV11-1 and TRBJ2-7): EAEVAQSPRYKITEKSQAVAFWCDPISGHATLYWYRQILGQGPELLVQFQDESVVDDSQLPKDRFSAERLKGVDSTLKIQPAELGDSAMYLCASSVWTNYEQYFGPGTRLTVT.

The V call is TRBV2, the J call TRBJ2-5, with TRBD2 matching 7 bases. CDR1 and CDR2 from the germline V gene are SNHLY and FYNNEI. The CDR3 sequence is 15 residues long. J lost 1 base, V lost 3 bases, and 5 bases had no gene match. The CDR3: CASSEGKRGQETQYF. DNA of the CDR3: TGTGCCAGCAGTGAGGGGAAGCGGGGCCAAGAGACCCAGTACTTC.

For the CDR3, the DNA is TGTGCCAGCAGTTTATCGGGACACCCGAGCTCCTACGAGCAGTACTTC. This translates into CASSLSGHPSSYEQYF. V usage is TRBV27 and J usage is TRBJ2-7; maybe TRBD1 (6 bases). The germline CDR1 and CDR2 sequences are MNHEY and SMNVEV (reference sequence). Trimming removed 0 bases from V and 0 bases from J, with 12 bases in between. This CDR3 has 16 residues.

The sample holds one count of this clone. CDR3 in amino acids: CASSSPAAYDTEAFF. CDR3 DNA: TGCGCCAGCAGCTCGCCCGCTGCCTACGACACTGAAGCTTTCTTT. This chain uses TRBV5-1 with TRBJ1-1, with D uncertain. This CDR3 contains 15 residues. The germline CDR1 and CDR2 sequences are SGHRS and YFSETQ. Trimming cost V 3 bases and J 3 bases, with 15 bases left between them.

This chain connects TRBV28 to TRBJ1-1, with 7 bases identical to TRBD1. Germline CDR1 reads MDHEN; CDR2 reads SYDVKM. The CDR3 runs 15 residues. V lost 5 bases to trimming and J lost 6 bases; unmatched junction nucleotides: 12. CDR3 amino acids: CASSPYDRVEAEAFF. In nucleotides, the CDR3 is TGTGCCAGCAGTCCGTATGACAGGGTCGAGGCTGAAGCTTTCTTT.

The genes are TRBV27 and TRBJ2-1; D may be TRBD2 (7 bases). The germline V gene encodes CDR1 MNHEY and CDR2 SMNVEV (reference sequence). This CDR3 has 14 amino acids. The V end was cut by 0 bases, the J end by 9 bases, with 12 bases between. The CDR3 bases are TGTGCCAGCAGTTTATCGGGGGAGGGGGTTGAGCAGTTCTTC. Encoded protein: CASSLSGEGVEQFF.

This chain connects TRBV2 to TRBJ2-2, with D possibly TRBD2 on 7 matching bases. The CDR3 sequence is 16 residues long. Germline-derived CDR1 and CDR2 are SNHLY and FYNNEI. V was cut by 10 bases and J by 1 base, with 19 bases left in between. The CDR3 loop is CATSGEGGENTGELFF. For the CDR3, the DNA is TGTGCCACCTCAGGGGAGGGTGGTGAGAACACCGGGGAGCTGTTTTTT.

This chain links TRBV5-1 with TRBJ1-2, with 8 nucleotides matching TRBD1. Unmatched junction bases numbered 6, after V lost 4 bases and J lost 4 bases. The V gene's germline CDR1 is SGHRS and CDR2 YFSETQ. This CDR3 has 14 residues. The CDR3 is CASSAGQGFYGYTF. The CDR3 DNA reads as TGCGCCAGCAGCGCAGGACAGGGCTTCTATGGCTACACCTTC.

In DNA, the CDR3 is TGTGCCAGCAGCTTGGTGACGGGTCCGGAGACCCAGTACTTC. This codes for CASSLVTGPETQYF. The J gene is TRBJ2-5, the V gene TRBV5-6; no firm D call. CDR1 is SGHDT, CDR2 YYEEEE, per germline. V lost 0 bases and J 5 bases, leaving 11 bases between the germline ends. This CDR3 comprises 14 residues.

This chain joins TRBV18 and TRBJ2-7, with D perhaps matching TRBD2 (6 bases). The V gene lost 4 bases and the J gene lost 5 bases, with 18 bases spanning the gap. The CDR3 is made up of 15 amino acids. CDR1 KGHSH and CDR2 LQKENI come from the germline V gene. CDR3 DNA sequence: TGTGCCAGCTCACGTGCGACGGGAGCCGGGGACGAGCAGTACTTC. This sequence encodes CASSRATGAGDEQYF.

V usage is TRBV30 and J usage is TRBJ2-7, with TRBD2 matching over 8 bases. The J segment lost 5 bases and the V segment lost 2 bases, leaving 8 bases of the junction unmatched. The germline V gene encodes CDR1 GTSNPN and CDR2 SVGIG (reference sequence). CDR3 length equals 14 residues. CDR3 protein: CAWSPPGGAHEQYF. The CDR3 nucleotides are TGTGCCTGGAGTCCACCCGGGGGGGCCCACGAGCAGTACTTC.